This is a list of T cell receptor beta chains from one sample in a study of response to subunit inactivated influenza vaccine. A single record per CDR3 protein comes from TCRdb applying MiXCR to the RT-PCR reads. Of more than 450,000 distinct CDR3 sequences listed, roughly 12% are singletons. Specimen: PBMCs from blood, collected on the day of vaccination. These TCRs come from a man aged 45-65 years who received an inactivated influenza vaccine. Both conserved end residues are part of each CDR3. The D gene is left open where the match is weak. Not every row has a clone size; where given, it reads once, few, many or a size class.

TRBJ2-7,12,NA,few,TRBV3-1,TGTGCCAGCAGCCAAGAAAAGCAGAGGGTTTACTTC,CASSQEKQRVYF
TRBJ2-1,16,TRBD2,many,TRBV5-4,TGTGCCAGCAGCTTGAGGACTAGCGGGAGTTTTGACGAGCAGTTCTTC,CASSLRTSGSFDEQFF
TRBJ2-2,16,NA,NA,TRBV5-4,TGTGCCAGCAGCGCCGCCGGGAATCAGAAGGCCGGGGAGCTGTTTTTT,CASSAAGNQKAGELFF
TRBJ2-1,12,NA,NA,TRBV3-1,TGTGCCAGCAGCCCCCCCTTAGGGGCACAGTTCTTC,CASSPPLGAQFF
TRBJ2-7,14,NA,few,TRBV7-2,TGTGCCAGCAGCCCTCAATTCCCCAACTACGAGCAGTACTTC,CASSPQFPNYEQYF
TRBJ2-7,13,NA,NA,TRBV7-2,TGTGCCAGCAGGATCCCATATAGGTCCGAGCAGTACTTC,CASRIPYRSEQYF
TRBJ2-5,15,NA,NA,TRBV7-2,TGTGCCAGCAGCTTAATGGGCCGGACCCAAGAGACCCAGTACTTC,CASSLMGRTQETQYF
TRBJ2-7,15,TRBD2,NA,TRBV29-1,TGCAGCGTTGAGTGGACTAGCGGGCGGACCTACGAGCAGTACTTC,CSVEWTSGRTYEQYF
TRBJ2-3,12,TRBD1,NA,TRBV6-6,TGTGCCAGCAAGGGGGCGGGAGATACGCAGTATTTT,CASKGAGDTQYF
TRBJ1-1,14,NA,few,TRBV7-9,TGTGCCAGCAGCTTATCCCGACTGAACACTGAAGCTTTCTTT,CASSLSRLNTEAFF
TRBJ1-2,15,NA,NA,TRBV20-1,TGCAGTGCTAGAGAAGGGTCCCGGATTAACTATGGCTACACCTTC,CSAREGSRINYGYTF
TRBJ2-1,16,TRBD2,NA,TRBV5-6,TGTGCCAGCAGCCGGGGACTAGCGGGAGTCTACAATGAGCAGTTCTTC,CASSRGLAGVYNEQFF
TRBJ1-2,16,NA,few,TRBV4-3,TGCGCCAGCAGCCAAGTAGCCAGGGAAAGGGACTATGGCTACACCTTC,CASSQVARERDYGYTF
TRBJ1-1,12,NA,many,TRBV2,TGTGCCAGCAGTGTGCAACACACTGAAGCTTTCTTT,CASSVQHTEAFF
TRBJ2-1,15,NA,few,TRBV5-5,TGTGCCAGCAGCTTGGGACAGCCCTCCTACAATGAGCAGTTCTTC,CASSLGQPSYNEQFF
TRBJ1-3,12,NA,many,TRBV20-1,TGCAGTGCGTGGGGTGCTGGAAACACCATATATTTT,CSAWGAGNTIYF
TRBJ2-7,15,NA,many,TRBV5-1,TGCGCCAGCAGCTCGGGCGGGACCCTCTCCTACGAGCAGTACTTC,CASSSGGTLSYEQYF
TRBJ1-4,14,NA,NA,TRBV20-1,TGCAGTGCACGCTCTGCCGACACTAATGAAAAACTGTTTTTT,CSARSADTNEKLFF
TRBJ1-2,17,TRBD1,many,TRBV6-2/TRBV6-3,TGTGCCAGCAGTCGTACCGGGACAGGCCTAGCTAACTATGGCTACACCTTC,CASSRTGTGLANYGYTF
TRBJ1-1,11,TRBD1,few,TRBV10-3,TGTGCCATCGGTACGACAGGGGTGGGTTTCTTT,CAIGTTGVGFF
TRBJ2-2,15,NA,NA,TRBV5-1,TGCGCCAGCAGCTTCGTCAGCTCGGAGACCGGGGAGCTGTTTTTT,CASSFVSSETGELFF
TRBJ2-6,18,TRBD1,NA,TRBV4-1,TGCGCCAGCAGCCAAGTGGGACAGGGGGAAAGTGGGGCCAACGTCCTGACTTTC,CASSQVGQGESGANVLTF
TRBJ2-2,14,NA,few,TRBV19,TGTGCCAGTAGTACGGAGCCGAGAACCGGGGAGCTGTTTTTT,CASSTEPRTGELFF
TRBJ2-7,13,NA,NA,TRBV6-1,TGTGCCACCTACAGGGCGGAAGGGTACGAGCAGTACTTC,CATYRAEGYEQYF
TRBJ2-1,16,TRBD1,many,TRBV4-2,TGTGCCAGCAGCCAAGACGAGGACAGGACCTACAATGAGCAGTTCTTC,CASSQDEDRTYNEQFF
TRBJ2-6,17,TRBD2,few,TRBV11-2,TGTGCCAGCACCCGAAACTTGGCGGGGGATGGGGCCAACGTCCTGACTTTC,CASTRNLAGDGANVLTF
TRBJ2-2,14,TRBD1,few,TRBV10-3,TGTGCCATCATGGGACAGGAGAACACCGGGGAGCTGTTTTTT,CAIMGQENTGELFF
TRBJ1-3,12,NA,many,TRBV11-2,TGTGCCAGCAGCTTAAATATTAACACCATATATTTT,CASSLNINTIYF
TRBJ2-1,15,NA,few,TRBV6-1,TGTGCCAGCAGCCCCCCAGCCCGTAGGAAGAATGAGCAGTTCTTC,CASSPPARRKNEQFF
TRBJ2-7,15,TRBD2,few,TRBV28,TGTGCCAGCAGTTCGCCCGGGGGGGCCGCCAACGAGCAGTACTTC,CASSSPGGAANEQYF
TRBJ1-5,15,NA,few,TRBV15,TGTGCCACCAGCAGAGATTTTGGAAGCAATCAGCCCCAGCATTTT,CATSRDFGSNQPQHF
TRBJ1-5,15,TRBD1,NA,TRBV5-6,TGTGCCAGCAGCTTGGCGGACAGGGACAATCAGCCCCAGCATTTT,CASSLADRDNQPQHF
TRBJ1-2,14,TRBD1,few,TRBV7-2,TGTGCCAGCAGCTTCCCGACAGGGGACTATGGCTACACCTTC,CASSFPTGDYGYTF
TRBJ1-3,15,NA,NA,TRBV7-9,TGTGCCAGCAGCTTAGACAGGGTCTCTGGAAACACCATATATTTT,CASSLDRVSGNTIYF
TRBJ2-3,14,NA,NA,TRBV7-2,TGTGCCAGCAGCCCAATGAAGATCACAGATACGCAGTATTTT,CASSPMKITDTQYF
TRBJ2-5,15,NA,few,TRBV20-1,TGCAGTGCTAGAGATCTAGGCAGGGCTCAAGAGACCCAGTACTTC,CSARDLGRAQETQYF
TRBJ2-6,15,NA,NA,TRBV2,TGTGCCAGCAGTGAGCGGTACTCTGGGGCCAACGTCCTGACTTTC,CASSERYSGANVLTF
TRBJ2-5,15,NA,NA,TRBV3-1,TGTGCCAGCAGCCAACTGGGGGCCAGTGAGGAGACCCAGTACTTC,CASSQLGASEETQYF
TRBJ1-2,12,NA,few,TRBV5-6,TGTGCCAGCAGCTTGGCAGGGTTCGGCTACACCTTC,CASSLAGFGYTF
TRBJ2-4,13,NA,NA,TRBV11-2,TGTGCCAGCAGCTTGAGGAAAAAAAACATTCAGTACTTC,CASSLRKKNIQYF
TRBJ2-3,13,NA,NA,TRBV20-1,TGCAGTGGGCAGGAGGGCGCCGCAGATACGCAGTATTTT,CSGQEGAADTQYF
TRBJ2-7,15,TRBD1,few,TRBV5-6,TGTGCCAGCAGCGCAGAGTGGGACAGGTTCTACGAGCAGTACTTC,CASSAEWDRFYEQYF
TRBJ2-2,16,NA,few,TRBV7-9,TGTGCCAGCAGCTTTTCGAGCCGCGCGAACACCGGGGAGCTGTTTTTT,CASSFSSRANTGELFF
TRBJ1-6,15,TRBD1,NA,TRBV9,TGTGTCAGCAGCGTAGAGGGACAGGGAAATTCACCCCTCCACTTT,CVSSVEGQGNSPLHF
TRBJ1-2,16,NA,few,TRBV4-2,TGTGCCAGCAGCCAACAAAAGGGGACCGGGCGGAATGGCTACACCTTC,CASSQQKGTGRNGYTF
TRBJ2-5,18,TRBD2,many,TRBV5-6,TGTGCCAGCACCCTTTACAGGTCTAGCGGGAGTCTTTTGAAGACCCAGTACTTC,CASTLYRSSGSLLKTQYF
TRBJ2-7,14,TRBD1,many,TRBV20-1,TGCAGTGCTAGTCTAACAGGGGTCTCCTACGAGCAGTACTTC,CSASLTGVSYEQYF
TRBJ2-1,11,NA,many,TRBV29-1,TGCCGGCGGGGCCCAAACAATGAGCAGTTCTTC,CRRGPNNEQFF
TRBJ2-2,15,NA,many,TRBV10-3,TGTGCCATCAGTGCGCCGACAGGATTAACCGGGGAGCTGTTTTTT,CAISAPTGLTGELFF
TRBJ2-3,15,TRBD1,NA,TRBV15,TGTGCCACCAGCAGAGACCGACAGGGTTCAGATACGCAGTATTTT,CATSRDRQGSDTQYF
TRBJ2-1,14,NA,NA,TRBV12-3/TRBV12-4,TGTGCCAGCAGCACCCGGCGGGGGCCCAATGAGCAGTTCTTC,CASSTRRGPNEQFF
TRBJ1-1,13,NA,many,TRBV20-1,TGCAGTGCTAGACCGCGGGGGGACACTGAAGCTTTCTTT,CSARPRGDTEAFF
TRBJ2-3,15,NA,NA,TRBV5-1,TGCGCCAGCAGCTTGTTCTGGGATTACACAGATACGCAGTATTTT,CASSLFWDYTDTQYF
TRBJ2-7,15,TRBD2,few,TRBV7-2,TGTGCCAGCAACCCTAGCGGGGGGACCGCCTACGAGCAGTACTTC,CASNPSGGTAYEQYF
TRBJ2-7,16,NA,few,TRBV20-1,TGCAGTGCTAGAGATGTCGCAAGAGAAATCTCCTACGAGCAGTACTTC,CSARDVAREISYEQYF
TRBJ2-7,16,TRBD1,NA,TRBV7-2,TGTGCCAGCAGCTTAGCGGTCGGGCAGGGGGCCCGGGAGCAGTACTTC,CASSLAVGQGAREQYF
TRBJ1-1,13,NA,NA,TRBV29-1,TGCAGCGTTGTTCAGGGAAAGGGAACTGAAGCTTTCTTT,CSVVQGKGTEAFF
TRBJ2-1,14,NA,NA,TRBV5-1,TGCGCCAGCAGCTTGTCTCAGGGCTACAATGAGCAGTTCTTC,CASSLSQGYNEQFF